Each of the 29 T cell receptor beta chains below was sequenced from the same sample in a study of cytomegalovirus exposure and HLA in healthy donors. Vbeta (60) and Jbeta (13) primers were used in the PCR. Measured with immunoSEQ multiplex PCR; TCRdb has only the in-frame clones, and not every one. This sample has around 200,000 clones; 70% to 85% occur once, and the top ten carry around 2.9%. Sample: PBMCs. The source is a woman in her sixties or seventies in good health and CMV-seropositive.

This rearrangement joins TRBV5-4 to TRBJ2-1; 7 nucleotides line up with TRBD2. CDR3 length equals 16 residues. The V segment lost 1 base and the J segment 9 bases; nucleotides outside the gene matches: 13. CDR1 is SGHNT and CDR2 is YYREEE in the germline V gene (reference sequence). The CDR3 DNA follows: TGTGCCAGCAGCTTGAATCCCGGACTAGTTCAGGGTGAGCAGTTCTTC. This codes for CASSLNPGLVQGEQFF.

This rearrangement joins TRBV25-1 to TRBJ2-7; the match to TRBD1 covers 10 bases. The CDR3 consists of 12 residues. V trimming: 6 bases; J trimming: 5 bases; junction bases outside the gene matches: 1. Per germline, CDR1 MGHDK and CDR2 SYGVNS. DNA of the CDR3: TGTGCCAGCAGCGGACAGGGGGACGAGCAGTACTTC. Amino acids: CASSGQGDEQYF.

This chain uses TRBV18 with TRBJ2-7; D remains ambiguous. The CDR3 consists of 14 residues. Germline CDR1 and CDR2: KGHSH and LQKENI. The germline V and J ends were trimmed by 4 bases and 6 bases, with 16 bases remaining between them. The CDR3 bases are TGTGCCAGCTCACTCTCCATAGACCCTAGCGAGCAGTACTTC. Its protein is CASSLSIDPSEQYF.

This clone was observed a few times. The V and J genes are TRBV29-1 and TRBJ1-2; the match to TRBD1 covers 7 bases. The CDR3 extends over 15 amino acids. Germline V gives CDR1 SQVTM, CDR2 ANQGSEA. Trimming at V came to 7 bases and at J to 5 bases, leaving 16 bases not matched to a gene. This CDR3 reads CSARGESGGAYGYTF. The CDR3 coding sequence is TGCAGCGCCAGGGGGGAGTCCGGCGGCGCATATGGCTACACCTTC.

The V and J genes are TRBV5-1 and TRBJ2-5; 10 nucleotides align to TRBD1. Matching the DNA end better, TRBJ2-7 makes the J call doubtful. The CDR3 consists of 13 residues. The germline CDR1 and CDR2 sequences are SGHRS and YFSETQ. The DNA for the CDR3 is TGCGCCAGCAGGTCGGGGACAGGGGACGAGCAGTACTTC. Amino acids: CASRSGTGDEQYF.

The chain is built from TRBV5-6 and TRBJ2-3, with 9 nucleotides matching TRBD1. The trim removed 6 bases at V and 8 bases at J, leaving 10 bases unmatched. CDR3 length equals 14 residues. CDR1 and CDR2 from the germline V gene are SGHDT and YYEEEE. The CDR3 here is CASTRGQGLGTQYF. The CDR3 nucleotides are TGTGCCAGCACCCGGGGACAGGGACTCGGTACGCAGTATTTT. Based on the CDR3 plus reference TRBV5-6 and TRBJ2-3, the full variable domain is DAGVTQSPTHLIKTRGQQVTLRCSPKSGHDTVSWYQQALGQGPQFIFQYYEEEERQRGNFPDRFSGHQFPNYSSELNVNALLLGDSALYLCASTRGQGLGTQYFGPGTRLTVL.

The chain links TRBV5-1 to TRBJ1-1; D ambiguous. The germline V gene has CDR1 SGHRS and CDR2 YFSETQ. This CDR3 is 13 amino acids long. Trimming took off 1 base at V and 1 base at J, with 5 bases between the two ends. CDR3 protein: CASSLHQNTEAFF. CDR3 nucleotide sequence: TGCGCCAGCAGCTTGCATCAGAACACTGAAGCTTTCTTT.

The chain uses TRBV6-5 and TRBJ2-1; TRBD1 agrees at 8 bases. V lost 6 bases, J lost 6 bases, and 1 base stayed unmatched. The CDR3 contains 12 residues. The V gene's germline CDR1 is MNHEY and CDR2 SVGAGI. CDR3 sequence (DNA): TGTGCCAGCAGGACAGGGGTCAATGAGCAGTTCTTC. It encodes CASRTGVNEQFF.

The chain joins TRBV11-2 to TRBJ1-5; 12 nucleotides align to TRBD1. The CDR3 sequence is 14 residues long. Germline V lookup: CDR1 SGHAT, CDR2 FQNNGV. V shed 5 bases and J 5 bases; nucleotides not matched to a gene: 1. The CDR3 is CASSRDRGHQPQHF. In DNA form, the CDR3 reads TGTGCCAGCAGCCGGGACAGGGGGCATCAGCCCCAGCATTTT.

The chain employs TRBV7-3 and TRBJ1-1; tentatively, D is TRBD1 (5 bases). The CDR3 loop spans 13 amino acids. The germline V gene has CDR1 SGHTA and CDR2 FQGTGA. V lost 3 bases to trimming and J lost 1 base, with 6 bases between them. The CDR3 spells CASSFQGNTEAFF. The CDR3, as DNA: TGTGCCAGCAGCTTCCAGGGGAACACTGAAGCTTTCTTT.

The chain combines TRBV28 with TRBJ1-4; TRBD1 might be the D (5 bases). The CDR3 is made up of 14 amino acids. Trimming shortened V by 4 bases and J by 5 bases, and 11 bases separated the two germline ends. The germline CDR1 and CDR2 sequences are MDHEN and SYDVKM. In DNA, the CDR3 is TGTGCCAGCAGTTCCACCCCAGGGAATGAAAAACTGTTTTTT. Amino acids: CASSSTPGNEKLFF. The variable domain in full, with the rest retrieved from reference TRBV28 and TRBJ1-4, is DVKVTQSSRYLVKRTGEKVFLECVQDMDHENMFWYRQDPGLGLRLIYFSYDVKMKEKGDIPEGYSVSREKKERFSLILESASTNQTSMYLCASSSTPGNEKLFFGSGTQLSVL.

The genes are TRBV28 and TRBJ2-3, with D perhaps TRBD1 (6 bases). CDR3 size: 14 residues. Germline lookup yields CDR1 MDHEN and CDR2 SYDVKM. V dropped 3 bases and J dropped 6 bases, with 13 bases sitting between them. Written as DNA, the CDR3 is TGTGCCAGCAGTTTTGCAGGGGCAGGGGATACGCAGTATTTT. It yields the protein CASSFAGAGDTQYF.

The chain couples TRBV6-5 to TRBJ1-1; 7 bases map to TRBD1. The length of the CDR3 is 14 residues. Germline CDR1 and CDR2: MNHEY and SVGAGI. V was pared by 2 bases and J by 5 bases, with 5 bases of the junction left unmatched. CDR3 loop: CASSYRGLQTEAFF. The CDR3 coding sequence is TGTGCCAGCAGTTACAGGGGGCTCCAAACTGAAGCTTTCTTT.

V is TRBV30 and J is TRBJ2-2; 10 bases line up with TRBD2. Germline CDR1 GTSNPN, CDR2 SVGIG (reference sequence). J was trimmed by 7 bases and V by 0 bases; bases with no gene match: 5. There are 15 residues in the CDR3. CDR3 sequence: CAWSVPAGGNGELFF. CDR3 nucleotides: TGTGCCTGGAGTGTACCAGCGGGAGGGAACGGGGAGCTGTTTTTT.

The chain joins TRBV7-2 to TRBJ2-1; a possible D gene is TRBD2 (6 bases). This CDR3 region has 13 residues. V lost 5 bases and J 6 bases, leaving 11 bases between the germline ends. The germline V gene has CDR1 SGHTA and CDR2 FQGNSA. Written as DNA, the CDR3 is TGTGCCAGCAGCGCGACTAGTCGCAATGAGCAGTTCTTC. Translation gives CASSATSRNEQFF.

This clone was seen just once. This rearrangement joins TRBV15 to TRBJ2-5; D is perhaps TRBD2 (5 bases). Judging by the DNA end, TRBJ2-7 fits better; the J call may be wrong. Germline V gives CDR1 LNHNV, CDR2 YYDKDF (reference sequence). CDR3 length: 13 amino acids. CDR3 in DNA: TGTGCCACCAGCAGAGGTACGGAGGACGAGCAGTACTTC. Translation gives CATSRGTEDEQYF.

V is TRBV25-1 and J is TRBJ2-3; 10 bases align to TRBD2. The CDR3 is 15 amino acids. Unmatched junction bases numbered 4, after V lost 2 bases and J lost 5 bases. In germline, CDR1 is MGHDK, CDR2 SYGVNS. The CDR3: CASSEQRGGVDTQYF. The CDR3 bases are TGTGCCAGCAGTGAACAGCGGGGGGGGGTAGATACGCAGTATTTT.

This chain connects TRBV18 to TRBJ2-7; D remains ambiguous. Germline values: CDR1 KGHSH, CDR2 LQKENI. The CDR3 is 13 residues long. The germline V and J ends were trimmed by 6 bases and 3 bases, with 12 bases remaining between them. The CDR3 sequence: CASSETSIYEQYF. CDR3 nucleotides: TGTGCCAGCTCCGAGACATCAATCTACGAGCAGTACTTC.

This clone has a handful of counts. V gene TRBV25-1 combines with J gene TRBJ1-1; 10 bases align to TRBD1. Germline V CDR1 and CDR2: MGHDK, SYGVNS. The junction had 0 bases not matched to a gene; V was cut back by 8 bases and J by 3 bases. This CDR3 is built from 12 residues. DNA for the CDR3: TGTGCCAGCGGACAGGGGGACACTGAAGCTTTCTTT. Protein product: CASGQGDTEAFF.

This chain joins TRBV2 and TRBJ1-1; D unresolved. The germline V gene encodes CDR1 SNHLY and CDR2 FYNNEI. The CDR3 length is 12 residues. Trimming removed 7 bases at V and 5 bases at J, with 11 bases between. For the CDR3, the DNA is TGTGCCAGCATATTAAGGCGGACTGAAGCTTTCTTT. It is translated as CASILRRTEAFF.

In nucleotides, the CDR3 is TGCGCCAGCAGCCCTACCTCCGGGACAAAAATCTACGAGCAGTACTTC. This gives the protein CASSPTSGTKIYEQYF. The J gene is TRBJ2-7, the V gene TRBV5-1; D perhaps matches TRBD1 (6 bases). The CDR3 extends over 16 amino acids. V was shortened by 4 bases and J by 3 bases, with 20 bases between the two germline ends. Germline CDR1 is SGHRS and CDR2 is YFSETQ.

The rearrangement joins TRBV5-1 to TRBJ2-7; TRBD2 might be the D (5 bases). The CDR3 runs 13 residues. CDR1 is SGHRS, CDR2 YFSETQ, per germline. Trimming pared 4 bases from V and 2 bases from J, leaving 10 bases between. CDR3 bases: TGCGCCAGCAGCACCGGGAACCCCTACGAGCAGTACTTC. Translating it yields CASSTGNPYEQYF.

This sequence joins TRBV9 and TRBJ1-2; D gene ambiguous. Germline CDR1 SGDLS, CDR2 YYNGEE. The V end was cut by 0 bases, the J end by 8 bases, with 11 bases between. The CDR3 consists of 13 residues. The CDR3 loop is CASSVVEGGGYTF. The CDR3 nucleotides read TGTGCCAGCAGCGTAGTTGAGGGCGGGGGCTACACCTTC.

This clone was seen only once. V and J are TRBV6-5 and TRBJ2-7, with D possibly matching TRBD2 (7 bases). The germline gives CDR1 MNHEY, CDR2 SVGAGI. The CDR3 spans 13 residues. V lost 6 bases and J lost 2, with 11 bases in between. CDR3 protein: CASRGGPTYEQYF. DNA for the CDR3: TGTGCCAGCAGGGGGGGGCCCACCTACGAGCAGTACTTC.

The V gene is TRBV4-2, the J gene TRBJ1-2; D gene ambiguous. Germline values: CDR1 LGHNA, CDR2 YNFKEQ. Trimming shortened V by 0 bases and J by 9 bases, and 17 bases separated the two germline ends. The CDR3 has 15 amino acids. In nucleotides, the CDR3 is TGTGCCAGCAGCCAAGAAGTCGAGCCCTTGGTCAGCTACACCTTC. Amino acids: CASSQEVEPLVSYTF.

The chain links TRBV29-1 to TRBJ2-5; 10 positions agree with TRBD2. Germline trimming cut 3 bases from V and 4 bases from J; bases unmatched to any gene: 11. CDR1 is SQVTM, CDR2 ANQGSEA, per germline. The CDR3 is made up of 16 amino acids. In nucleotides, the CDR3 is TGCAGCGTTGATGGTTCGCTAGCGGGAGTAGGAGAGACCCAGTACTTC. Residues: CSVDGSLAGVGETQYF.

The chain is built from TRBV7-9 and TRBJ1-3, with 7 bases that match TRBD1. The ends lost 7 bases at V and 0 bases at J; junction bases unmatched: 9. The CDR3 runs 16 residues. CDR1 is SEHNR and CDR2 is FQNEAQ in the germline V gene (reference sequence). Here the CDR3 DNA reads TGTGCCAGCACCCCAGCAGGGGGTGCCTCTGGAAACACCATATATTTT. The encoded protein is CASTPAGGASGNTIYF.

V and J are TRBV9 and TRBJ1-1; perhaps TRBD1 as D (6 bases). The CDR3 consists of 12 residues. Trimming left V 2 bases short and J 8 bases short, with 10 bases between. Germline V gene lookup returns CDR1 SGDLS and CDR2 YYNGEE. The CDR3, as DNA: TGTGCCAGCAGCGTTCGTGACAGGGAAGCTTTCTTT. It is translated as CASSVRDREAFF.

In nucleotides, the CDR3 is TGTGCCAGCAGGAACAGAGCTGGCTACACCTTC. It is translated as CASRNRAGYTF. This chain uses TRBV6-1 with TRBJ1-2, with no clear D. This CDR3 spans 11 amino acids. The germline V gene has CDR1 MNHNS and CDR2 SASEGT. The ends were cut back, 6 bases at V and 7 bases at J, with 9 bases in the middle.